Presented here are 21 T cell receptor beta chains from one specimen sequenced in a study of OX40 agonist ivuxolimab in advanced cancers. Sequenced by immunoSEQ multiplex PCR; TCRdb stores in-frame clones only, minus some. The data contain around 67,000 clones, 80% of them singletons. Here the sequenced sample was CD4+ or CD8+ T cells sorted from blood, taken in a trial of the OX40 agonist ivuxolimab. These receptors originate from an adult with an advanced solid tumor such as melanoma, head and neck, liver or kidney cancer.

The V call is TRBV6-6, the J call TRBJ1-1; 8 nucleotides align to TRBD1. The CDR3 is 14 residues long. The germline gives CDR1 MNHNY, CDR2 SVGAGI (reference sequence). Trimming removed 5 bases from V and 2 bases from J; junction bases left unmatched: 4. CDR3 sequence reads: CASSARGLNTEAFF. As DNA, the CDR3 is TGTGCCAGCAGTGCCAGGGGGCTTAACACTGAAGCTTTCTTT.

This clone appeared once. The chain is built from TRBV13 and TRBJ1-2; 10 bases align to TRBD1. Per the germline V gene, CDR1 is PRHDT and CDR2 is FYEKMQ (reference sequence). J gave up 6 bases and V 4 bases, and 2 bases lay outside the gene matches. CDR3 length: 13 amino acids. CDR3 sequence (DNA): TGTGCCAGCAGCTCGACAGGGGGCAATGGCTACACCTTC. This codes for CASSSTGGNGYTF.

This chain links TRBV7-2 with TRBJ1-2; 7 bases are shared with TRBD1. This CDR3 region has 14 residues. The germline CDR1 and CDR2 sequences are SGHTA and FQGNSA. V shed 1 base, J shed 5 bases, and the junction held 4 bases outside the gene matches. CDR3 residues: CASSLETGRYGYTF. The CDR3 bases are TGTGCCAGCAGCTTAGAGACAGGGAGATATGGCTACACCTTC.

This clone was seen a single time. The chain uses TRBV19 and TRBJ2-3, with D perhaps given as TRBD1 or TRBD2 (6 bases each). Germline V gene lookup returns CDR1 LNHDA and CDR2 SQIVND (reference sequence). Trimming removed 7 bases from V and 1 base from J, with 9 bases in between. The CDR3 contains 13 residues. The CDR3 DNA reads as TGTGCCAGTAAGGGGGGTGGCACAGATACGCAGTATTTT. Its translation: CASKGGGTDTQYF.

V and J are TRBV9 and TRBJ2-3; D gene unclear. V was clipped by 4 bases and J by 0 bases, with 12 bases between them. The CDR3 is 15 residues long. Germline CDR1 SGDLS, CDR2 YYNGEE. The CDR3 bases are TGTGCCAGCAGCCTCGCCTCCTCTAGCACAGATACGCAGTATTTT. Translated, it gives CASSLASSSTDTQYF.

The CDR3 DNA sequence: TGTGCCAGCAGCGTAGCCCCCGGGAGATCGAGGGAGCAGTACTTC. The encoded protein is CASSVAPGRSREQYF. The chain is built from TRBV9 and TRBJ2-7, with D possibly TRBD2 on 6 matching bases. The CDR3 is 15 amino acids. V shed 0 bases and J shed 7 bases, with 17 bases lying between them. In germline, CDR1 is SGDLS, CDR2 YYNGEE.

This clone appeared once. The chain has TRBV6-1 and TRBJ1-2; no clear D gene. Trimming shortened V by 2 bases and J by 4 bases, and 11 bases separated the two germline ends. Germline CDR1 and CDR2: MNHNS and SASEGT. The CDR3 is 14 residues long. The CDR3 sequence is CASSESIRGYGYTF. In DNA, the CDR3 is TGTGCCAGCAGTGAAAGCATACGGGGCTATGGCTACACCTTC.

The chain links TRBV5-1 to TRBJ2-3; D gene ambiguous. Germline V gives CDR1 SGHRS, CDR2 YFSETQ. The CDR3 extends over 15 amino acids. V dropped 0 bases and J dropped 1 base, with 9 bases sitting between them. The CDR3: CASSLGTFGTDTQYF. Written as DNA, the CDR3 is TGCGCCAGCAGCTTGGGGACGTTTGGCACAGATACGCAGTATTTT.

This chain links TRBV7-7 with TRBJ2-5; no clear D gene. The CDR3 covers 13 residues. Deletions cut 2 bases from V and 4 bases from J, with 8 bases between. Germline V gene data show CDR1 as SSHAT and CDR2 as FNYEAQ (reference sequence). CDR3 DNA sequence: TGTGCCAGCAGCTTAACTCAGAGAGAGACCCAGTACTTC. Translated, it gives CASSLTQRETQYF.

V gene TRBV4-3 combines with J gene TRBJ1-2; maybe TRBD1 (6 bases). Trimming took off 0 bases at V and 5 bases at J, with 13 bases between the two ends. CDR3 length: 15 residues. Germline V gives CDR1 LGHNA, CDR2 YSLEER. The CDR3 nucleotides read TGCGCCAGCAGCCAAGACGGGACAAAAGGATATGGCTACACCTTC. It codes for CASSQDGTKGYGYTF.

This clone was seen a handful of times. The J gene is TRBJ2-7, the V gene TRBV7-9; D gene uncertain. Germline V gene sequence: CDR1 SEHNR, CDR2 FQNEAQ (reference sequence). The CDR3 sequence is 10 residues long. The ends were cut back, 5 bases at V and 11 bases at J, with 10 bases in the middle. This CDR3 reads CASSPLPEYF. The CDR3 DNA reads TGTGCCAGCAGCCCCCTACCCGAGTACTTC.

This clone was seen only once. The chain couples TRBV7-2 to TRBJ2-5; D may be TRBD1 (6 bases). CDR3 length: 15 amino acids. Trimming cost V 3 bases and J 5 bases, with 16 bases left between them. CDR1 and CDR2 (germline): SGHTA, FQGNSA. Written as DNA, the CDR3 is TGTGCCAGCAGCTTGGTTGGGGGCCTCGGTGAGACCCAGTACTTC. The encoded protein is CASSLVGGLGETQYF.

This chain links TRBV19 with TRBJ1-2; no definite D call. The CDR3 spans 15 residues. V was cut by 1 base and J by 4 bases, with 13 bases left in between. In germline, CDR1 is LNHDA, CDR2 SQIVND (reference sequence). The CDR3: CASSIAASPFYGYTF. DNA of the CDR3: TGTGCCAGTAGTATAGCCGCGTCGCCGTTCTATGGCTACACCTTC.

The chain joins TRBV6-1 to TRBJ2-7, with 13 bases aligning to TRBD2. Germline CDR1 MNHNS, CDR2 SASEGT. The trim removed 5 bases at V and 2 bases at J, leaving 3 bases unmatched. The CDR3 is 15 residues long. The CDR3 loop reads CASSLGTSGAYEQYF. The CDR3 bases are TGTGCCAGCAGTTTAGGGACTAGCGGGGCCTACGAGCAGTACTTC.

This chain links TRBV9 with TRBJ1-1, with unresolved D. The CDR3 is 14 residues long. Trimming took 0 bases from V and 1 from J, leaving 7 bases between them. CDR1 and CDR2 (germline): SGDLS, YYNGEE. CDR3: CASSVARENTEAFF. The DNA for the CDR3 is TGTGCCAGCAGCGTAGCTCGGGAGAACACTGAAGCTTTCTTT.

The chain carries TRBV6-1 and TRBJ1-2, with 9 bases that match TRBD1. Germline assignment: CDR1 MNHNS and CDR2 SASEGT. The CDR3 covers 14 residues. The V and J ends lost 6 bases and 7 bases, in that order; junction bases with no gene match: 9. CDR3 in DNA: TGTGCCAGCAGGAATTCCGGGACAGGGTTTGGCTACACCTTC. Translation: CASRNSGTGFGYTF.

The CDR3 loop reads CASSSPKGANTGELFF. The DNA for the CDR3 is TGTGCCAGCAGCTCCCCCAAAGGAGCGAACACCGGGGAGCTGTTTTTT. This sequence joins TRBV11-1 and TRBJ2-2; D remains unclear. The CDR3 length is 16 residues. The ends were cut back, 4 bases at V and 0 bases at J, with 12 bases in the middle. The V gene's germline CDR1 is SGHAT and CDR2 FQDESV (reference sequence).

This clone was recorded many times. This rearrangement joins TRBV27 to TRBJ2-7, with TRBD1 identical over 7 bases. V shed 5 bases and J 3 bases; nucleotides not matched to a gene: 4. Germline V gene lookup returns CDR1 MNHEY and CDR2 SMNVEV (reference sequence). The CDR3 extends over 13 amino acids. CDR3 sequence: CASSRGQNYEQYV. The DNA of the CDR3 is TGTGCCAGCAGTAGGGGACAGAACTACGAGCAGTACGTC.

This chain joins TRBV10-3 and TRBJ2-4; TRBD1 aligns across 7 bases. V was clipped by 2 bases and J by 7 bases; unmatched bases: 2. The CDR3 consists of 13 residues. Germline V gene sequence: CDR1 ENHRY, CDR2 SYGVKD. In DNA form, the CDR3 reads TGTGCCATCAGTGAGGACAGGGATAACATTCAGTACTTC. This encodes CAISEDRDNIQYF.

The chain carries TRBV4-2 and TRBJ2-7, with D perhaps matching TRBD2 (6 bases). The V gene's germline CDR1 is LGHNA and CDR2 YNFKEQ. The CDR3 sequence is 19 residues long. V lost 0 bases and J 1 base, leaving 22 bases between the germline ends. Here the CDR3 DNA reads TGTGCCAGCAGCCAAGAAGTGGTGGGGGGAAGGATGGGTTCCTACGAGCAGTACTTC. Translation: CASSQEVVGGRMGSYEQYF.

V gene TRBV4-1 combines with J gene TRBJ2-7; D perhaps matches TRBD2 (6 bases). Germline V CDR1 and CDR2: MGHRA, YSYEKL. The CDR3 sequence is 14 residues long. The germline V and J ends were trimmed by 0 bases and 4 bases, with 10 bases remaining between them. DNA for the CDR3: TGCGCCAGCAGCCAAGAATGGGGACTTTACGAGCAGTACGTC. Residues: CASSQEWGLYEQYV.